The present T cell receptor (beta chain) was sequenced within a study of blood T cell repertoires in COVID-19. Study-wide background: Samples came from the United States, Italy and Spain, spanning acute and convalescent COVID-19. Sample material is recorded as cDNA or gDNA derived from T cells, B-cell-depleted T cells, or PBMCs.

Original processing methods: Using reference gene primer amplification, nucleated cell counts were estimated. Produced via immunoSEQ multiplex PCR; TCRdb's table is partial and in-frame only. V, J and clone size are those of that table, while D and trimming were read from the DNA. Of roughly 220,000 clones in the sample, around 89% were seen once. Each participant's cohort was designated according to participant-reported clinical history. Trimming at V came to 4 bases and at J to 7 bases, leaving 7 bases not matched to a gene. This CDR3 is built from 14 residues. Germline values: CDR1 MNHEY, CDR2 SVGAGI.

The receptor was derived from a young woman in a cohort exposed to, infected with or recovered from COVID-19 (not recorded which). The V and J genes are TRBV6-5 and TRBJ2-1, with 7 bases lining up with TRBD2. The source material was PBMCs or T cells enriched from blood (not recorded which). In nucleotides, the CDR3 is TGTGCCAGCAGTTCCGCGGGAGCTTTAAATGAGCAGTTCTTC. It specifies CASSSAGALNEQFF.